The entry below describes one T cell receptor beta chain. Its antigen is as yet unknown. The CDR3 is made up of 15 amino acids. V lost 7 bases, J lost 4 bases, and 14 bases stayed unmatched. Germline CDR1 reads SGHNT; CDR2 reads YYREEE (reference sequence). Researchers ran immunoSEQ v3.0 at survey level. Researchers set sequencing to target about 40,000-55,000 T-cell genomes per sample. Produced via immunoSEQ multiplex PCR; TCRdb's table is partial and in-frame only. The table has about 40,000 clones, around 85% seen once; the top ten hold approximately 5.3%. These data belong to a study of long-term antiretroviral therapy in people with HIV. Study-wide points: Repertoire composition at all time points was dominated by clones that had expanded before ART.

This sequence was found in a woman between 50 and 59 years old with HIV. Sequencing used unsorted PBMCs, obtained 3.1 years after starting antiretroviral therapy. The V and J genes are TRBV5-4 and TRBJ2-7, with 7 bases lining up with TRBD1. DNA for the CDR3: TGTGCCAGCGGCCAATCGGACAGGTCCTTTTACGAGCAGTACTTC. Translation: CASGQSDRSFYEQYF. The full variable domain, rest sourced from reference TRBV5-4 and TRBJ2-7, is ETGVTQSPTHLIKTRGQQVTLRCSSQSGHNTVSWYQQALGQGPQFIFQYYREEENGRGNFPPRFSGLQFPNYSSELNVNALELDDSALYLCASGQSDRSFYEQYFGPGTRLTVT.